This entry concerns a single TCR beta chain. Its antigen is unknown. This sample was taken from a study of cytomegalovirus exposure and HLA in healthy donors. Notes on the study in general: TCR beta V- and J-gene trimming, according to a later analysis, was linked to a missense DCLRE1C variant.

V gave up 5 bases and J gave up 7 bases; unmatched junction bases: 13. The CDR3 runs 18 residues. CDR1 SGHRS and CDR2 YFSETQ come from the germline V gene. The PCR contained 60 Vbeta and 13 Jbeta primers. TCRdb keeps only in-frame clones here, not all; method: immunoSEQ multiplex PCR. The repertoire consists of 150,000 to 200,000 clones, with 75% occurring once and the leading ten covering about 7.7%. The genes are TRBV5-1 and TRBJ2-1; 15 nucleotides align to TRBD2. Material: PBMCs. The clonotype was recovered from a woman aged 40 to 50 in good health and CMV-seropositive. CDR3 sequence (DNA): TGCGCCAGCAGTAAACTAATCGGACTAGCGGGAGGGGTTAATGAGCAGTTCTTC. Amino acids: CASSKLIGLAGGVNEQFF.